This T cell receptor (beta chain) was identified during a study of vaccination and CD4 T cells after COVID-19. Overall study context: Sampling post-COVID took place a median approximately 100 days after diagnosis (range 35 to 161).

Cultured CD4+ T-cell DNA underwent Oncomine TCR Beta short-read sequencing. TCRdb redid the calling of the PCR reads with MiXCR, one entry per CDR3 protein. The table lists 4,500 to 6,500 distinct CDR3 sequences, 34% of them singletons. From germline, CDR1 is SEHNR and CDR2 FQNEAQ (reference sequence). The CDR3 contains 15 residues. The V end lost 5 bases, the J end lost 2 bases, and 14 bases lay between the germline ends. This clonotype is termed large (0.1 to 1%). Its target is not known. Noted treatment: approximately nine-day PBMC culture with coronavirus spike peptide pools or control peptides (ViraFEST assay).

The V and J genes are TRBV7-9 and TRBJ2-3, with a weak D call TRBD2 (6 bases). This TCR derives from a human donor who had recovered from COVID-19. Sequenced material: CD4+ T cells from blood, cultured in vitro, taken after SARS-CoV-2 vaccination. The DNA for the CDR3 is TGTGCCAGCAGCGATATCGGGAGAAACACAGATACGCAGTATTTT. It yields the protein CASSDIGRNTDTQYF.